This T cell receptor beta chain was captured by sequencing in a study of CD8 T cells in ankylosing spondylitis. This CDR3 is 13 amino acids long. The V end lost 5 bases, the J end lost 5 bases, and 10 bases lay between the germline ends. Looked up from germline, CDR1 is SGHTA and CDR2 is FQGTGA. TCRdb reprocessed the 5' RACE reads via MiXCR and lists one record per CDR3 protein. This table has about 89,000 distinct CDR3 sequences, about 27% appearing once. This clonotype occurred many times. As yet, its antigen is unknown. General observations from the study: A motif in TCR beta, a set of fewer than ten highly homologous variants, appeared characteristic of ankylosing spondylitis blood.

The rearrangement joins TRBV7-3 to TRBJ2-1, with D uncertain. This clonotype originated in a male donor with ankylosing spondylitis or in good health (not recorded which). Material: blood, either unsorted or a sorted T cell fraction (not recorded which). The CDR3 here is CASSPRTDNEQFF. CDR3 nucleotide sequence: TGTGCCAGCAGCCCCCGTACCGACAATGAGCAGTTCTTC.